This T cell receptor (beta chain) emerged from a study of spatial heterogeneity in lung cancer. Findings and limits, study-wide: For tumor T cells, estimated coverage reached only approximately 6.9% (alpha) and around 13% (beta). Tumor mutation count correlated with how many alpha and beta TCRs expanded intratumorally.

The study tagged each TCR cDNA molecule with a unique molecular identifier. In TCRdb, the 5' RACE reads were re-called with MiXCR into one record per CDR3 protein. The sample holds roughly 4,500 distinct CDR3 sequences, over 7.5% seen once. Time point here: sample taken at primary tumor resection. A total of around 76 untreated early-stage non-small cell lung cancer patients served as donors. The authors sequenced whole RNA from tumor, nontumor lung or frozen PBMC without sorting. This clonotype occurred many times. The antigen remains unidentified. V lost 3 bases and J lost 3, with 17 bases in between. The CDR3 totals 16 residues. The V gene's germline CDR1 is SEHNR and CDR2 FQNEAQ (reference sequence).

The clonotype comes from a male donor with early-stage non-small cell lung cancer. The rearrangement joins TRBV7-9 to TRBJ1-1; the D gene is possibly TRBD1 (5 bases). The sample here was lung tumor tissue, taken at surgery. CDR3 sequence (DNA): TGTGCCAGCAGCTTGGGGATGGGGGTCCTGGACACTGAAGCTTTCTTT. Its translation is CASSLGMGVLDTEAFF.